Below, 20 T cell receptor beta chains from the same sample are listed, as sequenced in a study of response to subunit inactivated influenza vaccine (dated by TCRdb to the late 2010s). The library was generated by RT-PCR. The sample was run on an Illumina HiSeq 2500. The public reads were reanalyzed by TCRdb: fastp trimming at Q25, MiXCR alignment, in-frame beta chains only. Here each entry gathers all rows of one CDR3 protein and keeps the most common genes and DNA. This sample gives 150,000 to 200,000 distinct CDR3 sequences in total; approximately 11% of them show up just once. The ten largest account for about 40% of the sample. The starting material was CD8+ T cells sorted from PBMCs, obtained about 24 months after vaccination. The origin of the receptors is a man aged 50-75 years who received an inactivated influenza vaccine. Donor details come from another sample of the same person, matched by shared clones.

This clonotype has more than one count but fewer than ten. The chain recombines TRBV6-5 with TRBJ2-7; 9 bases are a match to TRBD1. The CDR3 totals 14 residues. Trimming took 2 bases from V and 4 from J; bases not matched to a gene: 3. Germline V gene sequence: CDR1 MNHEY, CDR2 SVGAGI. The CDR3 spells CASSYIGTGYEQYF. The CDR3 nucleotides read TGTGCCAGCAGTTACATAGGGACAGGGTACGAGCAGTACTTC.

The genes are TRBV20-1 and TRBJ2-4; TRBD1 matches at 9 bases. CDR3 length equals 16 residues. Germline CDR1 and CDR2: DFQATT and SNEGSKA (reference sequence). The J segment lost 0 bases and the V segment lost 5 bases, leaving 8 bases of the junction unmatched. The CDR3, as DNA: TGCAGTGCTCCCCGGGACAGGGAGGAAGCCAAAAACATTCAGTACTTC. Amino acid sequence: CSAPRDREEAKNIQYF.

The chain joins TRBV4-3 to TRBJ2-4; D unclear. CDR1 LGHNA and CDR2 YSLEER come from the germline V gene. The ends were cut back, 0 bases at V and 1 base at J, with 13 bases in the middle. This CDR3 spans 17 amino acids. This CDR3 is CASSQDPYRGAKNIQYF. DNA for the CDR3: TGCGCCAGCAGCCAAGATCCGTACCGTGGGGCCAAAAACATTCAGTACTTC.

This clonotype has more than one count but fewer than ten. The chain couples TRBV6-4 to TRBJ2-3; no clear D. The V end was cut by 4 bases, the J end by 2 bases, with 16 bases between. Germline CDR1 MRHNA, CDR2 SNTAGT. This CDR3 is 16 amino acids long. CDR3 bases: TGTGCCAGCAGTGGGGAACCTTGGGTCACCACAGATACGCAGTATTTT. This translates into CASSGEPWVTTDTQYF.

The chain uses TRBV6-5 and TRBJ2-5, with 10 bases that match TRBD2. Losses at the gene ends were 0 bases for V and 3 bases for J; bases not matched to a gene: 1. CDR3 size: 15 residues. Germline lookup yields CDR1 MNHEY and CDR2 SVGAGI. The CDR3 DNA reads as TGTGCCAGCAGTTACTCTGGGACTAGCGAAGAGACCCAGTACTTC. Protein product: CASSYSGTSEETQYF.

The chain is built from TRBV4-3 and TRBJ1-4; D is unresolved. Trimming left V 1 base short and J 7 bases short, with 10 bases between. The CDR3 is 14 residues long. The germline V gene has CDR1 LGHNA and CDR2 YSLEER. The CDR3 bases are TGCGCCAGCAGCCAAGGGCTCCTTAGTGAAAAACTGTTTTTT. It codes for CASSQGLLSEKLFF.

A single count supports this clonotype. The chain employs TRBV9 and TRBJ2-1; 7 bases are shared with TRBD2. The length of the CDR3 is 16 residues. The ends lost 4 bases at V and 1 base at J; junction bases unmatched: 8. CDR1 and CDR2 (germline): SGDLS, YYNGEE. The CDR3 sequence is CASSPWGGASYNEQFF. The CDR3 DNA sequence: TGTGCCAGCAGCCCCTGGGGAGGGGCTTCCTACAATGAGCAGTTCTTC.

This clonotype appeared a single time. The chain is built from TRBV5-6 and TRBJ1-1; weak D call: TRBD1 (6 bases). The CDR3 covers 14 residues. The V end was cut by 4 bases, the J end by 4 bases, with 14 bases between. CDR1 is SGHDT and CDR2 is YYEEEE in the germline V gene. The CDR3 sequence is CASSPRGLGTEAFF. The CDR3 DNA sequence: TGTGCCAGCAGCCCCAGGGGCCTCGGCACTGAAGCTTTCTTT.

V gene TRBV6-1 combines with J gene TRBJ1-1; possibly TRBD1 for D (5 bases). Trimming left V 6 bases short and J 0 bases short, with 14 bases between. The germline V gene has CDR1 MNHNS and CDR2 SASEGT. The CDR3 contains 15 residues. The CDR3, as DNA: TGTGCCAGCAGCACAGGCGGTGGGATGAACACTGAAGCTTTCTTT. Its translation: CASSTGGGMNTEAFF.

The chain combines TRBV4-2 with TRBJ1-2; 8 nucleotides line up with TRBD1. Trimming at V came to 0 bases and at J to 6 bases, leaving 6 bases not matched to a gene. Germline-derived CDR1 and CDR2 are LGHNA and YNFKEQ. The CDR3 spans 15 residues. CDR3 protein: CASSQDTGGVDGYTF. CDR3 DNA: TGTGCCAGCAGCCAAGACACAGGGGGAGTGGATGGCTACACCTTC.

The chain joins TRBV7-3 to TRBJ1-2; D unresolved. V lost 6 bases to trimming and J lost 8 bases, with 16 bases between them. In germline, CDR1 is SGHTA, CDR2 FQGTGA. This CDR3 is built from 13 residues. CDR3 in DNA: TGTGCCAGCAGTCCGGACGGTTCGGGGGGCTACACCTTC. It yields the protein CASSPDGSGGYTF.

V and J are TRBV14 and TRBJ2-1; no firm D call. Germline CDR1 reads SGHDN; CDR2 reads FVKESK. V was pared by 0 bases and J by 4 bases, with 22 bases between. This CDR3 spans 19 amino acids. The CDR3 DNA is TGTGCCAGCAGCCAAGATGATATCGATTCAACGGAATCATACAATGAGCAGTTCTTC. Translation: CASSQDDIDSTESYNEQFF.

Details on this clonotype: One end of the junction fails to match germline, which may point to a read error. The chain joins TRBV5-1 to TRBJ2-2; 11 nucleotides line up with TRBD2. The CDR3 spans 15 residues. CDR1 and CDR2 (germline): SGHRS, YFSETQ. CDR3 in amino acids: CARSGGLAATGELFF. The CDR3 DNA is TGCGCCAGGAGCGGGGGACTAGCGGCGACCGGTGAGCTGTTTTTT.

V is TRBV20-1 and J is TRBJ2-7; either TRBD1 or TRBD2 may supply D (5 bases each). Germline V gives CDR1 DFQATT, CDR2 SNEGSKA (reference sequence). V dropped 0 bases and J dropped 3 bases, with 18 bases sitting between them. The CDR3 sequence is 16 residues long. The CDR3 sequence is CSARDRRFGDVYEQYF. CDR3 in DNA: TGCAGTGCTAGAGACCGCCGATTTGGGGACGTCTACGAGCAGTACTTC.

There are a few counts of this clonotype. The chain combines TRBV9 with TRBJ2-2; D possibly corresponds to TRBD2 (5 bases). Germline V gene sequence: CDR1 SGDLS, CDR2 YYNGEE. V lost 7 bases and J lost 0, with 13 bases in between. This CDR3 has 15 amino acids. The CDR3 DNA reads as TGTGCCAGCCGGCGGGTAGGTTCGAACACCGGGGAGCTGTTTTTT. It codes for CASRRVGSNTGELFF.

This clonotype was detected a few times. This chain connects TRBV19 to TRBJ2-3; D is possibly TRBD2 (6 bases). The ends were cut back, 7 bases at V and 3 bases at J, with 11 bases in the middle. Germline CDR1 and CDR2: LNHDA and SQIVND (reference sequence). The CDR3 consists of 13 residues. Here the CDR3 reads CASTETRTDTQYF. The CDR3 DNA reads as TGTGCCAGTACCGAGACTAGGACAGATACGCAGTATTTT.

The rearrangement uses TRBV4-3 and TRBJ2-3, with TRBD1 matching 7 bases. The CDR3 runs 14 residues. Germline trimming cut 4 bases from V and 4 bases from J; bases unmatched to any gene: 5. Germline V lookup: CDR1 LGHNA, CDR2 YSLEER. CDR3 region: CASSPSDRADTQYF. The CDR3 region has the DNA TGCGCCAGCAGCCCTTCTGACAGGGCAGATACGCAGTATTTT.

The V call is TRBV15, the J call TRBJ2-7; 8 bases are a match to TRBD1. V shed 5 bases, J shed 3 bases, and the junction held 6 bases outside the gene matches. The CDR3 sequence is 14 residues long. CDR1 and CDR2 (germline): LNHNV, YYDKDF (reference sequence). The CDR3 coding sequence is TGTGCCACCAGCTGGACAGGGAGGCACTACGAGCAGTACTTC. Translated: CATSWTGRHYEQYF.

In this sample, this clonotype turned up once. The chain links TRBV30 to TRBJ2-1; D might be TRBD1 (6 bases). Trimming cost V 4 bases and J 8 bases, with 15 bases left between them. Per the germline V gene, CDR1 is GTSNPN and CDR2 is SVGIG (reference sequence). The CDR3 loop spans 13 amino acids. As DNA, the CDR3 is TGTGCCTGGAAGGCGGACAGTTCTTATGAGCAGTTCTTC. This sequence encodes CAWKADSSYEQFF. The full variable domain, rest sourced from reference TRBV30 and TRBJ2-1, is SQTIHQWPATLVQPVGSPLSLECTVEGTSNPNLYWYRQAAGRGLQLLFYSVGIGQISSEVPQNLSASRPQDRQFILSSKKLLLSDSGFYLCAWKADSSYEQFFGPGTRLTVL.

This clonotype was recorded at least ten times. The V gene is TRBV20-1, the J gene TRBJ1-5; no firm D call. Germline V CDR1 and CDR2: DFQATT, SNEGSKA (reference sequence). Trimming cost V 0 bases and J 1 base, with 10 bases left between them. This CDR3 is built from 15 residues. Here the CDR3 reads CSARDFSHSNQPQHF. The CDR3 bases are TGCAGTGCTAGAGATTTTAGCCACAGCAATCAGCCCCAGCATTTT.